This TCR beta chain is from a study of T cell responses to AZD1222 COVID-19 vaccine. Study-level information: Both about-4-week and about-12-week second-dose recipients were combined. Points from the study as a whole: Among those given AZD1222, only five to seven were seropositive at baseline. The study reported that nearly half of spike-specific TCRs target unmutated variant regions. Clonal diversity may have been underestimated in mostly white British donors.

Trimming cost V 0 bases and J 0 bases, with 7 bases left between them. Germline CDR1 is SGHRS and CDR2 is YFSETQ. This CDR3 contains 16 residues. In regard to this clone: Antigen specificity is unknown.

Data came from immunoSEQ multiplex PCR; TCRdb stores just in-frame clones and leaves some out. The table lists roughly 130,000 clones, about 88% of them singletons. The rearrangement uses TRBV5-1 and TRBJ2-6; D call uncertain. The starting material was peripheral blood, obtained on day 0 of AZD1222 vaccination. This TCR came from an adult in good health. The CDR3 DNA reads as TGCGCCAGCAGCTTGGATTGGGCCTCTGGGGCCAACGTCCTGACTTTC. Translating it yields CASSLDWASGANVLTF. The entire variable domain, with the rest obtained from reference TRBV5-1 and TRBJ2-6, is as follows: KAGVTQTPRYLIKTRGQQVTLSCSPISGHRSVSWYQQTPGQGLQFLFEYFSETQRNKGNFPGRFSGRQFSNSRSEMNVSTLELGDSALYLCASSLDWASGANVLTFGAGSRLTVL.